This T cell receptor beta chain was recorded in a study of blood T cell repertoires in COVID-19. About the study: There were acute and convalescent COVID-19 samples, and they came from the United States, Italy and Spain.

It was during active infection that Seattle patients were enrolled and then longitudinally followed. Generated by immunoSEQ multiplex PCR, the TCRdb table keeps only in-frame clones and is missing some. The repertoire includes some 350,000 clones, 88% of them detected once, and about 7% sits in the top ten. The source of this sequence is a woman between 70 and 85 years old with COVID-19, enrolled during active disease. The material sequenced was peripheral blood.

The CDR3 reads CASSWGQGTEAFF. CDR3 DNA sequence: TGTGCCAGCAGTTGGGGACAGGGGACTGAAGCTTTCTTT. This rearrangement joins TRBV6-6 to TRBJ1-1; 10 bases are a match to TRBD1. V trimming: 4 bases; J trimming: 5 bases; junction bases outside the gene matches: 1. The CDR3 spans 13 residues. CDR1 and CDR2 from the germline V gene are MNHNY and SVGAGI (reference sequence).